This is a list of T cell receptor beta chains from one sample in a study of graft-versus-host responses after intestinal transplantation. No antigen has been assigned to these receptors. This table comes from immunoSEQ multiplex PCR, and its TCRdb copy is limited to in-frame clones, with some not included. Of tens of thousands of clones listed, about 94% are singletons. The sample in question was unstimulated CD4+ T cells sorted from spleen or lymph node cells, obtained before transplant. All receptors derive from a human donor who was the organ donor for an intestinal transplant. The CDR3 runs from the conserved cysteine through the conserved F or W. D genes are given only for firm matches.

TRBV13	TRBJ2-7	-	CASSFGPGSYEQYF	TGTGCCAGCAGCTTTGGCCCAGGGAGCTACGAGCAGTACTTC
TRBV9	TRBJ2-7	TRBD2	CASSVASGPSYEQYF	TGTGCCAGCAGCGTAGCTAGCGGCCCCTCCTACGAGCAGTACTTC
TRBV11-2	TRBJ2-5	-	CASSLKRLQETQYF	TGTGCCAGCAGCTTAAAGCGACTACAAGAGACCCAGTACTTC
TRBV28	TRBJ1-3	-	CASSLPPGQGNTIYF	TGTGCCAGCAGTTTACCCCCCGGACAGGGAAACACCATATATTTT
TRBV30	TRBJ1-6	-	CAWSVLGVRDSPLHF	TGTGCCTGGAGTGTATTGGGGGTTCGCGATTCACCCCTCCACTTT
TRBV28	TRBJ2-5	-	CASRSGRIQETQYF	TGTGCCAGCAGGAGTGGACGGATACAAGAGACCCAGTACTTC
TRBV5-1	TRBJ2-6	TRBD1	CASSALIGTGGSGANVLTF	TGCGCCAGCAGCGCTCTTATAGGGACAGGGGGCTCTGGGGCCAACGTCCTGACTTTC
TRBV6-1	TRBJ2-4	-	CASKTRDIQYF	TGTGCCAGCAAAACGAGGGACATTCAGTACTTC
TRBV9	TRBJ1-3	-	CASSVENTGSSSGNTIYF	TGTGCCAGCAGCGTAGAAAATACAGGGTCCAGCTCTGGAAACACCATATATTTT
TRBV6-1	TRBJ2-7	-	CASRRTASSYEQYF	TGTGCCAGCAGAAGGACAGCGAGCTCCTACGAGCAGTACTTC
TRBV6-6	TRBJ2-1	TRBD1	CASSYPGQGNNEQFF	TGTGCCAGCAGTTACCCGGGACAGGGGAACAATGAGCAGTTCTTC
TRBV18	TRBJ1-1	TRBD1	CASSRGQGFSEAFF	TGTGCCAGCTCCCGGGGACAGGGGTTCTCTGAAGCTTTCTTT
TRBV6-5	TRBJ1-2	-	CASSEVAGRYGYTF	TGTGCCAGCAGTGAAGTGGCAGGGAGGTATGGCTACACCTTC
TRBV7-2	TRBJ1-5	-	CASSPNDRSNQPQHF	TGTGCCAGCAGCCCTAATGACAGGAGCAATCAGCCCCAGCATTTT
TRBV7-7	TRBJ2-7	TRBD2	CASSLVGVGGRLYEQYF	TGTGCCAGCAGCTTAGTCGGGGTGGGGGGGAGACTCTACGAGCAGTACTTC
TRBV28	TRBJ1-2	-	CASSSGTSDYGYTF	TGTGCCAGCAGTTCCGGGACGTCTGACTATGGCTACACCTTC
TRBV27	TRBJ1-2	-	CASSLTDSYGYTF	TGTGCCAGCAGTTTAACGGACTCCTATGGCTACACCTTC